Each of the 5 T cell receptor beta chains below was sequenced from the same sample in a study of shared clonotypes between healthy human individuals. Cells designated naive CD8 were CD45RO-negative and were positively selected for CCR7, with terminally differentiated effector memory CD45RA+ cells excluded. Only in-frame clones appear in the TCRdb table, and some are missing; sequencing was by immunoSEQ multiplex PCR. The top ten hold around 1.7% of the sample, which has millions of clones, about 92% seen once. Sequencing was done on a sample of naive CD8+ T cells from PBMCs. These receptors originate from a man in his late teens or twenties in good health. Some clones in this sample may be carry-over from other donors' samples.

The chain carries TRBV5-1 and TRBJ2-7; either TRBD1 or TRBD2 may supply D (5 bases each). Germline values: CDR1 SGHRS, CDR2 YFSETQ. V was shortened by 0 bases and J by 5 bases, with 18 bases between the two germline ends. The CDR3 spans 16 residues. The CDR3 is CASSLAVGLGDDEQYF. CDR3 coding DNA: TGCGCCAGCAGCTTGGCCGTGGGGTTGGGGGACGACGAGCAGTACTTC.

The chain joins TRBV27 to TRBJ1-3; no clear D. Trimming cost V 4 bases and J 4 bases, with 11 bases left between them. From germline, CDR1 is MNHEY and CDR2 SMNVEV (reference sequence). The CDR3 runs 14 residues. CDR3: CASSYAGLGNTIYF. The CDR3 DNA follows: TGTGCCAGCAGTTACGCCGGGCTCGGAAACACCATATATTTT.

Note on this clone: The same CDR3 can be traced to other DNA sequences in this sample. This sequence joins TRBV9 and TRBJ1-2; D unclear. Trimming removed 0 bases from V and 2 bases from J, with 8 bases in between. Germline lookup yields CDR1 SGDLS and CDR2 YYNGEE. The CDR3 is 14 residues long. CDR3 nucleotide sequence: TGTGCCAGCAGCGTAGCGGCAGGCAACTATGGCTACACCTTC. Amino acid sequence: CASSVAAGNYGYTF. The whole variable domain, remainder taken from reference TRBV9 and TRBJ1-2, is DSGVTQTPKHLITATGQRVTLRCSPRSGDLSVYWYQQSLDQGLQFLIQYYNGEERAKGNILERFSAQQFPDLHSELNLSSLELGDSALYFCASSVAAGNYGYTFGSGTRLTVV.

V usage is TRBV18 and J usage is TRBJ2-7; the match to TRBD2 covers 7 bases. The CDR3 covers 17 residues. Germline V gene data show CDR1 as KGHSH and CDR2 as LQKENI. With V trimmed by 2 bases and J by 0 bases, 10 bases remained unmatched. The CDR3 coding sequence is TGTGCCAGCTCACCAACGGGCGGTGGGACTATCTCCTACGAGCAGTACTTC. This codes for CASSPTGGGTISYEQYF.

This clone was seen just once. The CDR3 bases are TGTGCCAGCAGCTCGCCTCTGGGGTTGGTAAACATTCAGTACTTC. Translated: CASSSPLGLVNIQYF. The chain carries TRBV11-2 and TRBJ2-4, with D unresolved. Trimming removed 4 bases from V and 6 bases from J, with 16 bases in between. The CDR3 sequence is 15 residues long. Germline V gives CDR1 SGHAT, CDR2 FQNNGV.